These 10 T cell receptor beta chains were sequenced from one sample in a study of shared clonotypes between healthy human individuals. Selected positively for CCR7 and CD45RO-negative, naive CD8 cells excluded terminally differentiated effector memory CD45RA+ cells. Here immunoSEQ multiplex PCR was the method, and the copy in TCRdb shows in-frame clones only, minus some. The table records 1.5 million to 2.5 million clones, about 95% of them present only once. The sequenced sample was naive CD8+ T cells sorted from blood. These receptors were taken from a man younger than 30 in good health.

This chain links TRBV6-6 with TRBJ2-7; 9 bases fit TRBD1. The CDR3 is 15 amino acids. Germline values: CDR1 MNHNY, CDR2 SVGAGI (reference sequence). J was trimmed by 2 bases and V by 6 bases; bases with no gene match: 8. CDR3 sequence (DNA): TGTGCCAGCAGGACTCCCAGACAGGGGGCCTACGAGCAGTACTTC. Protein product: CASRTPRQGAYEQYF.

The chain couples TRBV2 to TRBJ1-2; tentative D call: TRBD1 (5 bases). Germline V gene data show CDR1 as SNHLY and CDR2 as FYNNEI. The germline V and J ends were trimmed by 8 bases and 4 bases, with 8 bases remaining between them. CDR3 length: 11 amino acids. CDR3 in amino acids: CASPGGYGYTF. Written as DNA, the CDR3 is TGTGCCAGCCCCGGGGGCTATGGCTACACCTTC.

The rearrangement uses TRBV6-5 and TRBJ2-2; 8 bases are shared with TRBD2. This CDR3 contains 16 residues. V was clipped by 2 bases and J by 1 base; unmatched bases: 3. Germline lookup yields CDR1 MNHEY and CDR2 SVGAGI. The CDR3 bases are TGTGCCAGCAGTTACATGGCGGGAGGGAACACCGGGGAGCTGTTTTTT. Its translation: CASSYMAGGNTGELFF.

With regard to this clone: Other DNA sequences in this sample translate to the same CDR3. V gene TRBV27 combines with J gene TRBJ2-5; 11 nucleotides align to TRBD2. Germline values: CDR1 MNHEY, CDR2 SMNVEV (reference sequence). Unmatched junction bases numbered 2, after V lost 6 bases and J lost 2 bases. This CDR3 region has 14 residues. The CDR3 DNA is TGTGCCAGCAGGTTAGCGGGAGGGCAAGAGACCCAGTACTTC. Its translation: CASRLAGGQETQYF.

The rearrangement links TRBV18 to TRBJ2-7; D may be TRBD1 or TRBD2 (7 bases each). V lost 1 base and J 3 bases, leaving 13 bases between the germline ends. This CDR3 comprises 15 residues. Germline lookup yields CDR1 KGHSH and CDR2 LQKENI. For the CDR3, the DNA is TGTGCCAGCTCACCACAGGGAGGGGGCGGCTACGAGCAGTACTTC. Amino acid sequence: CASSPQGGGGYEQYF.

This chain's CDR3 is CASSHLGGSQETQYF. CDR3 nucleotides: TGTGCCAGCAGCCACCTCGGGGGTAGCCAAGAGACCCAGTACTTC. The J gene is TRBJ2-5, the V gene TRBV7-2, with D possibly matching TRBD2 (6 bases). Germline values: CDR1 SGHTA, CDR2 FQGNSA. This CDR3 has 15 amino acids. Trimming cost V 5 bases and J 1 base, with 14 bases left between them.

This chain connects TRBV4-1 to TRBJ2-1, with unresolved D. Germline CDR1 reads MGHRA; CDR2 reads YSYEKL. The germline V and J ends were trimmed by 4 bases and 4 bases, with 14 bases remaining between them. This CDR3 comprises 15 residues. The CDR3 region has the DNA TGCGCCAGCAGCCTCCTAGTCGGAGAGTACAATGAGCAGTTCTTC. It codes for CASSLLVGEYNEQFF.

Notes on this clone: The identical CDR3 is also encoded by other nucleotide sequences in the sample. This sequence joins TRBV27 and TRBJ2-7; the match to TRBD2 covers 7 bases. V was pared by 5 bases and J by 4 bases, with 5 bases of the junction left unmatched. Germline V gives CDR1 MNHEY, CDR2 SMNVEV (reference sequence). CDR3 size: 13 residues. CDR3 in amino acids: CASSLNGGYEQYF. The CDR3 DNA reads TGTGCCAGCAGTCTAAACGGGGGGTACGAGCAGTACTTC.

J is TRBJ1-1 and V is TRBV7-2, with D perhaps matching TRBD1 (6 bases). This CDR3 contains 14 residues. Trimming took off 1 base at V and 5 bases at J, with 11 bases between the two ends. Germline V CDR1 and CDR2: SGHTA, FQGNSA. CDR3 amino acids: CASSLVGGGTEAFF. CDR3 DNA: TGTGCCAGCAGCTTAGTGGGGGGCGGAACTGAAGCTTTCTTT.

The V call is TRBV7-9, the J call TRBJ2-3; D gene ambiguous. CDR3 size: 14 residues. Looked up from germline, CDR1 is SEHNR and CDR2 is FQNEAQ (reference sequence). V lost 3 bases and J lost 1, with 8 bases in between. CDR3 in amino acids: CASSLMDGTDTQYF. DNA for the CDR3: TGTGCCAGCAGCTTGATGGACGGCACAGATACGCAGTATTTT.